This T cell receptor beta chain was recorded in a study of shared clonotypes between healthy human individuals. The study's findings and limits: All-four-donor shared clonotypes had higher generation probabilities than non-shared clonotypes did.

Produced via immunoSEQ multiplex PCR; TCRdb's table is partial and in-frame only. Here the sample spans fewer than 1.6 million clones, just under 99% being singletons. The germline gives CDR1 MDHEN, CDR2 SYDVKM. The CDR3 contains 13 residues. V was clipped by 2 bases and J by 2 bases, with 7 bases between them. Naive CD4+ cells were CD45RA-selected; the remaining cells were memory. Concerning this clone: The antigen remains unidentified.

The chain has TRBV28 and TRBJ2-7, with D unresolved. The TCR sequence derives from a man younger than 45 in good health. Sequenced: naive CD4+ T cells sorted from blood. The subset here: CD45RA+ positively selected. CDR3 in amino acids: CASSLPVPYEQYF. CDR3 nucleotides: TGTGCCAGCAGTTTACCTGTCCCCTACGAGCAGTACTTC. Together with reference TRBV28 and TRBJ2-7, the CDR3 gives the full variable domain: DVKVTQSSRYLVKRTGEKVFLECVQDMDHENMFWYRQDPGLGLRLIYFSYDVKMKEKGDIPEGYSVSREKKERFSLILESASTNQTSMYLCASSLPVPYEQYFGPGTRLTVT.